The TCR beta chain under discussion was sequenced for a study of cytomegalovirus exposure and HLA in healthy donors. Between the trimmed V and J ends, which lost 2 bases and 5 bases, there was a span of 15 bases. The CDR3 contains 15 residues. The germline CDR1 and CDR2 sequences are SEHNR and FQNEAQ (reference sequence). 13 Jbeta primers and 60 Vbeta primers were used for the PCR. The table came from immunoSEQ multiplex PCR; TCRdb's copy has only in-frame clones and leaves some out. The sample includes tens of thousands of clones. This sequence was found in a man aged 25 to 45 in good health and CMV-seropositive. This chain connects TRBV7-9 to TRBJ1-2; D is perhaps TRBD1 (5 bases). The sequencing input was PBMCs. The CDR3 bases are TGTGCCAGCAGCTTAAGTAGCAAAGGGGATTATGGCTACACCTTC. The encoded protein is CASSLSSKGDYGYTF.